Below, one T cell receptor (beta chain) is given with its context. TCRdb used MiXCR to reprocess the 5' RACE reads, holding one entry per CDR3 protein. This sample has 350,000 to 450,000 distinct CDR3 sequences, with around 20% found just once. The sample originates from a study of T cells after yellow fever vaccination. Germline-derived CDR1 and CDR2 are SGHVS and FQNEAQ. The germline V and J ends were trimmed by 0 bases and 10 bases, with 13 bases remaining between them. The CDR3 loop spans 14 amino acids. This sample comprised PBMCs, obtained before the yellow fever booster vaccination. The V gene is TRBV7-8, the J gene TRBJ2-1; tentatively, D is TRBD2 (5 bases). This receptor was obtained from a man aged 18 to 29 who received the YFV17D yellow fever vaccine. CDR3 coding DNA: TGTGCCAGCAGCTTAGCGCGGGCGGCGAGGGAGCAGTTCTTC. Residues: CASSLARAAREQFF.